This T cell receptor (beta chain) was observed in a study of T-cell memory formation after mild COVID-19. In the case of this clonotype: Its antigen remains unknown.

Findings of the study overall: CD8+ contracting clones occupied EMRA, while CD4+ ones occupied mainly CM and EM. CD4/CD8 balance held among clones contracting day 15 to 85, and later expanders leaned CD4+. Pre-infection memory showed some responding clones, and this suggested that cross-reactive memory joined. Confirmation was lacking for SARS-CoV-2 specificity of second-wave clones that peaked on day 37.

Germline CDR1 and CDR2: SQVTM and ANQGSEA. Trimming pared 4 bases from V and 7 bases from J, leaving 13 bases between. This CDR3 region has 12 residues. TCRdb re-analysed the 5' RACE reads in MiXCR, keeping a single row per CDR3 protein. Here the sample spans about half a million distinct CDR3 sequences, 15% to 20% being singletons. The V and J genes are TRBV29-1 and TRBJ1-2, with D perhaps matching TRBD1 (6 bases). This receptor was obtained from an adult woman who had mild COVID-19 (a few samples of this study predate the infection). Cell type and time point are not known. The specimen was PBMCs or a T cell subset sorted from them (not recorded which). The CDR3 loop reads CSVAKIRGGYTF. CDR3 bases: TGCAGCGTTGCCAAGATCAGGGGTGGCTACACCTTC.